This passage covers 7 T cell receptor beta chains from one sample sequenced in a study of technical replicates of blood from a handful of donors. The table came from immunoSEQ multiplex PCR; TCRdb's copy has only in-frame clones and leaves some out. The table includes about 100,000 clones, approximately 95% detected once. The material sequenced was T cells isolated from PBMCs. The receptors stem from a human donor in good health.

The chain is built from TRBV6-1 and TRBJ2-7, with 9 bases aligning to TRBD1. V gave up 2 bases and J gave up 7 bases; unmatched junction bases: 12. Germline V CDR1 and CDR2: MNHNS, SASEGT. The CDR3 is 16 amino acids. The CDR3 spells CASSEMSAGTGREQYF. CDR3 nucleotide sequence: TGTGCCAGCAGTGAAATGTCAGCCGGGACAGGGAGGGAGCAGTACTTC.

The genes are TRBV6-6 and TRBJ1-2, with 7 bases that match TRBD1. Trimming at V came to 2 bases and at J to 1 base, leaving 7 bases not matched to a gene. The CDR3 has 16 amino acids. CDR1 MNHNY and CDR2 SVGAGI come from the germline V gene (reference sequence). In DNA form, the CDR3 reads TGTGCCAGCAGTTACGATGACAGGGCTAATAACTATGGCTACACCTTC. Translated: CASSYDDRANNYGYTF.

The gene calls are TRBV27 and TRBJ2-2; 8 bases agree with TRBD1. V lost 1 base and J lost 6; bases outside the gene matches: 7. The CDR3 is 16 residues long. Germline V gene lookup returns CDR1 MNHEY and CDR2 SMNVEV (reference sequence). CDR3 region: CASSLFSQGAAGELFF. CDR3 sequence (DNA): TGTGCCAGCAGTTTATTTTCTCAGGGGGCCGCCGGGGAGCTGTTTTTT.

The chain couples TRBV7-9 to TRBJ1-2; TRBD1 matches at 8 bases. Germline V lookup: CDR1 SEHNR, CDR2 FQNEAQ (reference sequence). V shed 5 bases and J 4 bases; nucleotides not matched to a gene: 6. This CDR3 spans 14 amino acids. The CDR3 sequence: CASSPGQGGYGYTF. The CDR3 DNA is TGTGCCAGCAGCCCTGGACAGGGTGGCTATGGCTACACCTTC.

J is TRBJ1-1 and V is TRBV18; D is unresolved. V was pared by 3 bases and J by 1 base, with 9 bases between. The length of the CDR3 is 14 residues. CDR1 KGHSH and CDR2 LQKENI come from the germline V gene. The CDR3 sequence: CASSPMEGNTEAFF. CDR3 coding DNA: TGTGCCAGCTCACCGATGGAGGGGAACACTGAAGCTTTCTTT.

The genes are TRBV2 and TRBJ2-7, with 8 bases that match TRBD1. J gave up 3 bases and V 6 bases, and 4 bases lay outside the gene matches. This CDR3 region has 13 residues. Germline V gene lookup returns CDR1 SNHLY and CDR2 FYNNEI. Here the CDR3 reads CASRGTGNYEQYF. The CDR3 nucleotides are TGTGCCAGCAGGGGGACAGGTAACTACGAGCAGTACTTC.

V is TRBV5-1 and J is TRBJ2-3; 15 nucleotides match TRBD2. The CDR3 sequence is 17 residues long. V lost 4 bases, J lost 2 bases, and 5 bases stayed unmatched. Germline V gives CDR1 SGHRS, CDR2 YFSETQ. The CDR3 spells CASSKGLAGGPTDTQYF. The CDR3 coding sequence is TGCGCCAGCAGCAAGGGACTAGCGGGGGGTCCCACAGATACGCAGTATTTT.